This T cell receptor (beta chain) stems from a study of blood T cell repertoires in COVID-19. Method: immunoSEQ multiplex PCR; TCRdb's copy keeps in-frame clones and lacks some. The table includes 300,000 to 350,000 clones, roughly 87% detected once. The CDR3 length is 17 residues. Per the germline V gene, CDR1 is SEHNR and CDR2 is FQNEAQ (reference sequence). V gave up 3 bases and J gave up 1 base, with 19 bases separating them. The clonotype comes from a man younger than 45 with COVID-19, enrolled during active disease. V gene TRBV7-9 combines with J gene TRBJ2-7; weak D call: TRBD1 (5 bases). Sequenced material: peripheral blood. The CDR3 here is CASSFPRAGVTSYEQYF. CDR3 DNA sequence: TGTGCCAGCAGCTTTCCCAGGGCTGGAGTGACTTCCTACGAGCAGTACTTC.